The subject of this entry is one TCR beta chain. What it binds is not known. Trimming took off 0 bases at V and 4 bases at J, with 12 bases between the two ends. The V gene's germline CDR1 is MGHRA and CDR2 YSYEKL. The CDR3 runs to 15 residues. This sample is drawn from a study of cytomegalovirus exposure and HLA in healthy donors. Donors counted as nominally healthy when sampled, yet unrecorded immune exposures were likely. Both 60 Vbeta primers and 13 Jbeta primers went into the PCR. Method: immunoSEQ multiplex PCR; TCRdb's copy keeps in-frame clones and lacks some. The listing records roughly 51,000 clones. General study findings and limits: Specificity of a few CMV-associated chains for CMV antigens was verified in vitro.

The chain combines TRBV4-1 with TRBJ1-2, with D possibly matching TRBD1 (5 bases). The sequenced material came from PBMCs. This clonotype originated in a woman in her forties or fifties in good health and CMV-seropositive. CDR3 in DNA: TGCGCCAGCAGCCAAGAGACGATAGGGGTCTATGGCTACACCTTC. Protein: CASSQETIGVYGYTF.